This T cell receptor (beta chain) was recovered during a study of cytomegalovirus exposure and HLA in healthy donors. Study overall: Among around 170 million T cells, an earlier analysis found 90 million to 130 million unique TCR beta sequences.

Study-level results: TCR beta sequences reportedly predicted the HLA-A and HLA-B alleles of most subjects accurately. Among donors in an Asian-associated ancestry cluster, a later analysis reportedly found fewer N-insertions than the roughly 730-donor mean. Analyses of presence/absence relied on an assumption of roughly uniform sequencing depth across donors.

In this sample, this clone turned up once. What it recognizes is unknown. The PCR ran on 60 Vbeta and 13 Jbeta primers. Assay: immunoSEQ multiplex PCR; the TCRdb copy retains only in-frame clones and omits some. The repertoire consists of approximately 170,000 clones, with roughly 80% occurring once and the leading ten covering 1% to 1.5%. The receptor comes from a man aged 45 to 65 in good health and CMV-seropositive. Sequencing input: PBMCs.

This CDR3 reads CASSLLAGGLGGEQYF. DNA of the CDR3: TGTGCCAGCAGTCTCCTAGCGGGAGGGCTCGGGGGCGAGCAGTACTTC. The V and J genes are TRBV27 and TRBJ2-7, with TRBD2 matching 12 bases. Germline CDR1 and CDR2: MNHEY and SMNVEV (reference sequence). Trimming took 5 bases from V and 6 from J; bases not matched to a gene: 11. The length of the CDR3 is 16 residues.